A single sample gave rise to the 21 T cell receptor beta chains below, sequenced in a study of radiation and T cells in renal cell carcinoma. Stated time point: blood 2 weeks post-SBRT. Treatment of the sample: 15 Gy SBRT to primary tumor, nephrectomy 4 weeks later. The data were produced by immunoSEQ multiplex PCR, yet TCRdb's version contains in-frame clones alone and is incomplete. The table records 100,000 to 150,000 clones, around 82% of them present only once. The sample here was blood, taken from a patient whose treatment included radiotherapy and nephrectomy. The receptors here all came from a man aged 45-65 years with renal cell carcinoma.

This clone was picked up a small number of times. V and J are TRBV28 and TRBJ2-1, with D tentatively TRBD1 (6 bases). The germline V and J ends were trimmed by 6 bases and 8 bases, with 11 bases remaining between them. CDR1 and CDR2 from the germline V gene are MDHEN and SYDVKM. This CDR3 is built from 12 residues. CDR3 bases: TGTGCCAGCAGCCAACAGGGCCATGAGCAGTTCTTC. It specifies CASSQQGHEQFF.

This chain connects TRBV5-1 to TRBJ2-1; the D gene is possibly TRBD1 (6 bases). Germline CDR1 reads SGHRS; CDR2 reads YFSETQ. Trimming cost V 0 bases and J 5 bases, with 12 bases left between them. The length of the CDR3 is 15 residues. The CDR3 loop reads CASSLVQGGHNEQFF. CDR3 DNA sequence: TGCGCCAGCAGCTTGGTACAGGGCGGGCACAATGAGCAGTTCTTC.

This chain uses TRBV5-4 with TRBJ1-2; 10 nucleotides align to TRBD1. V was pared by 0 bases and J by 3 bases, with 2 bases of the junction left unmatched. CDR1 and CDR2 (germline): SGHNT, YYREEE (reference sequence). The CDR3 consists of 15 residues. CDR3 protein: CASSLVGQGDYGYTF. The DNA for the CDR3 is TGTGCCAGCAGCTTGGTTGGACAGGGGGACTATGGCTACACCTTC.

With regard to this clone: The sample has other DNA sequences that encode this CDR3 too. The chain combines TRBV5-6 with TRBJ1-5; unclear D gene. Germline CDR1 SGHDT, CDR2 YYEEEE. The germline V and J ends were trimmed by 0 bases and 1 base, with 8 bases remaining between them. The CDR3 consists of 15 residues. The CDR3 bases are TGTGCCAGCAGCTTGGGGCTGGGAAGCAATCAGCCCCAGCATTTT. Translating gives CASSLGLGSNQPQHF. Filled out from reference TRBV5-6 and TRBJ1-5, the complete variable domain reads DAGVTQSPTHLIKTRGQQVTLRCSPKSGHDTVSWYQQALGQGPQFIFQYYEEEERQRGNFPDRFSGHQFPNYSSELNVNALLLGDSALYLCASSLGLGSNQPQHFGDGTRLSIL.

This clone was seen only once. The chain joins TRBV27 to TRBJ2-7, with 9 bases identical to TRBD1. With V trimmed by 4 bases and J by 0 bases, 4 bases remained unmatched. Per germline, CDR1 MNHEY and CDR2 SMNVEV (reference sequence). The CDR3 extends over 15 amino acids. The CDR3 DNA reads TGTGCCAGCAGTTCTGGACAGGGGAGCTCCTACGAGCAGTACTTC. Translating gives CASSSGQGSSYEQYF.

The chain recombines TRBV11-2 with TRBJ1-4, with 10 bases aligning to TRBD1. Germline V gene lookup returns CDR1 SGHAT and CDR2 FQNNGV. V lost 5 bases to trimming and J lost 4 bases; unmatched junction nucleotides: 16. The CDR3 sequence is 19 residues long. The CDR3 loop reads CASSPTYGTGEGDNEKLFF. In DNA, the CDR3 is TGTGCCAGCAGCCCTACCTACGGGACAGGGGAGGGGGATAATGAAAAACTGTTTTTT.

V usage is TRBV5-4 and J usage is TRBJ2-5; 8 positions match TRBD2. After removal of 2 bases from V and 4 bases from J, the junction contained 7 bases not matched to a gene. The CDR3 has 15 residues. CDR1 and CDR2 from the germline V gene are SGHNT and YYREEE (reference sequence). The CDR3 protein is CASSLTGGPGETQYF. CDR3 DNA: TGTGCCAGCAGCTTAACGGGGGGGCCTGGAGAGACCCAGTACTTC.

V and J are TRBV18 and TRBJ2-5, with D uncertain. Germline CDR1 KGHSH, CDR2 LQKENI. V was trimmed by 4 bases and J by 3 bases, leaving 9 bases between them. The CDR3 runs to 13 residues. DNA of the CDR3: TGTGCCAGCTCACGGATGACGGAAGAGACCCAGTACTTC. Protein sequence: CASSRMTEETQYF. Looking up the rest from reference TRBV18 and TRBJ2-5 gives the full variable domain: NAGVMQNPRHLVRRRGQEARLRCSPMKGHSHVYWYRQLPEEGLKFMVYLQKENIIDESGMPKERFSAEFPKEGPSILRIQQVVRGDSAAYFCASSRMTEETQYFGPGTRLLVL.

V gene TRBV19 combines with J gene TRBJ2-2; TRBD2 aligns across 12 bases. The length of the CDR3 is 16 residues. The germline gives CDR1 LNHDA, CDR2 SQIVND (reference sequence). V lost 5 bases to trimming and J lost 8 bases; unmatched junction nucleotides: 9. DNA for the CDR3: TGTGCCAGTAGTGTACGACTAGCGGGAGTAACGGGGGAGCTGTTTTTT. Translation gives CASSVRLAGVTGELFF.

This chain joins TRBV2 and TRBJ1-1; 12 nucleotides align to TRBD1. The length of the CDR3 is 16 residues. V lost 3 bases, J lost 11 bases, and 13 bases stayed unmatched. Germline loops: CDR1 SNHLY, CDR2 FYNNEI. This chain's CDR3 is CASSDSRGTGGIGAFF. The CDR3 DNA follows: TGTGCCAGCAGTGACTCTCGGGGGACAGGGGGCATAGGGGCTTTCTTT.

The chain employs TRBV29-1 and TRBJ2-1; D may be TRBD2 (5 bases). V was clipped by 0 bases and J by 3 bases, with 12 bases between them. The germline gives CDR1 SQVTM, CDR2 ANQGSEA. The CDR3 has 15 amino acids. The CDR3 here is CSVEDPGVGYNEQFF. The CDR3 nucleotides read TGCAGCGTTGAAGATCCCGGGGTGGGCTACAATGAGCAGTTCTTC.

The CDR3 loop is CASSFRSGVVGELFF. Here the CDR3 DNA reads TGTGCCAGCAGTTTTAGGAGTGGAGTTGTCGGGGAGCTGTTTTTT. This chain connects TRBV6-5 to TRBJ2-2; D unclear. Trimming shortened V by 4 bases and J by 7 bases, and 16 bases separated the two germline ends. CDR3 length: 15 residues. CDR1 is MNHEY, CDR2 SVGAGI, per germline.

V and J are TRBV9 and TRBJ2-1, with TRBD1 matching 10 bases. Trimming took 4 bases from V and 5 from J; bases not matched to a gene: 6. CDR3 length: 15 residues. Germline V gene data show CDR1 as SGDLS and CDR2 as YYNGEE. CDR3 protein: CASSPLGQGDNEQFF. DNA for the CDR3: TGTGCCAGCAGCCCTCTCGGACAGGGGGACAATGAGCAGTTCTTC.

V and J are TRBV9 and TRBJ1-2; D not certain. There are 13 residues in the CDR3. V was shortened by 2 bases and J by 5 bases, with 10 bases between the two germline ends. The germline V gene has CDR1 SGDLS and CDR2 YYNGEE. The CDR3 spells CASSVSVSYGYTF. As DNA, the CDR3 is TGTGCCAGCAGCGTTAGCGTAAGTTATGGCTACACCTTC.

This chain joins TRBV13 and TRBJ2-5, with D tentatively TRBD2 (5 bases). The germline V and J ends were trimmed by 1 base and 4 bases, with 7 bases remaining between them. The CDR3 runs 13 residues. Germline V gene sequence: CDR1 PRHDT, CDR2 FYEKMQ (reference sequence). CDR3 in amino acids: CASSLEGRETQYF. DNA of the CDR3: TGTGCCAGCAGCTTAGAAGGGAGAGAGACCCAGTACTTC.

This clone was detected only a few times. The chain employs TRBV7-2 and TRBJ1-1, with a tentative D call TRBD1 (6 bases). The CDR3 length is 14 residues. Trimming pared 2 bases from V and 4 bases from J, leaving 11 bases between. Germline V gene sequence: CDR1 SGHTA, CDR2 FQGNSA. Here the CDR3 reads CASSLSSRGTEAFF. CDR3 nucleotide sequence: TGTGCCAGCAGCTTAAGTTCCAGGGGCACTGAAGCTTTCTTT.

This sequence joins TRBV18 and TRBJ2-3; 9 bases line up with TRBD2. The length of the CDR3 is 16 residues. Germline trimming cut 0 bases from V and 6 bases from J; bases unmatched to any gene: 7. Per germline, CDR1 KGHSH and CDR2 LQKENI. CDR3 nucleotides: TGTGCCAGCTCACCACCTTCAGCGGGGGGCCGGGATACGCAGTATTTT. This encodes CASSPPSAGGRDTQYF.

The J gene is TRBJ1-1, the V gene TRBV5-1, with TRBD1 matching over 7 bases. The V gene's germline CDR1 is SGHRS and CDR2 YFSETQ. The V gene end was trimmed by 5 bases and the J gene end by 4 bases; junction bases not matched to a gene: 5. This CDR3 spans 13 amino acids. The CDR3 loop reads CASSRDSRTEAFF. For the CDR3, the DNA is TGCGCCAGCAGTCGGGACAGCCGCACTGAAGCTTTCTTT.

This clone was counted a single time. The V gene is TRBV6-5, the J gene TRBJ1-2; no clear D gene. V lost 10 bases, J lost 2 bases, and 11 bases lay in between. The CDR3 length is 12 residues. In germline, CDR1 is MNHEY, CDR2 SVGAGI. The CDR3 nucleotides are TGTGCCACCCGGTCGTTGAACTATGGCTACACCTTC. It is translated as CATRSLNYGYTF.

The chain links TRBV2 to TRBJ1-1, with 8 positions matching TRBD1. Germline V gene data show CDR1 as SNHLY and CDR2 as FYNNEI. Trimming removed 6 bases from V and 5 bases from J; junction bases left unmatched: 8. This CDR3 comprises 14 residues. The CDR3 sequence: CASRDSGGGTEAFF. The DNA of the CDR3 is TGTGCCAGCAGAGACTCAGGGGGCGGGACTGAAGCTTTCTTT.

The chain has TRBV9 and TRBJ2-5; TRBD2 is a possible D gene (7 bases). The CDR3 spans 15 residues. Looked up from germline, CDR1 is SGDLS and CDR2 is YYNGEE. V was clipped by 4 bases and J by 1 base, with 14 bases between them. CDR3 region: CASSLGASGQETQYF. For the CDR3, the DNA is TGTGCCAGCAGCCTGGGGGCTAGCGGCCAAGAGACCCAGTACTTC.